This T cell receptor beta chain was identified in a study of blood T cell repertoires in COVID-19 (dated by TCRdb to between 2020 and 2021). With respect to the entire study: The collaborator samples originated in the United States, Italy and Spain and spanned the acute and convalescent phases of COVID-19. The material from the prospective study consisted of cDNA or gDNA derived from T cells, B-cell-depleted T cells, or PBMCs. A freely available public database, intended as a resource for researchers studying the immune response to SARS-CoV-2, is where the repertoires were released. Sample metadata almost always included a de-identified subject ID, COVID-19 status, age in years and sex. Subjects who had been exposed to COVID-19, were actively infected with it, or had recovered from it provided the deeply sampled blood TCRbeta repertoires that made up the dataset. The samples were drawn from two sources: the first 160 participants of the ongoing ImmuneRACE study, and fewer than 1,500 subjects contributed by 6 global collaborators. Where available, HLA class I and class II types were taken from metadata supplied by the sample provider and were not determined by assay-based typing. The research as a whole found: How much clinical and demographic metadata was included differed by source and by participant, and the metadata was provided uncurated.

The CDR3 runs 14 residues from the cysteine to the phenylalanine. CDR3 DNA only is kept here, 42 bases in frame from base 1. V is shortened by 2 bases, J by 3 bases, and the region joining them spans 13 bases. CDR1 and CDR2, looked up from the germline V gene, are SQVTM and ANQGSEA. In its sample, this clone was seen once. This receptor's antigen is unknown. No base-level quality is on record; no much larger clone is a single base apart. Collaborating institutions collected whole blood in K2EDTA tubes following their own protocols. For TCRbeta analysis, collaborators shipped samples in one of three forms: frozen whole blood, isolated PBMCs, or DNA extracted from either of those sample types. TCRbeta CDR3 regions were amplified from genomic DNA by means of the immunoSEQ Assay, a bias-controlled multiplex PCR. Processing in the source paper ran as follows. Nucleated cell counts per sample were estimated from amplification of reference gene primers within the assay. To quantify the absolute abundance of each unique TCRbeta CDR3 rearrangement, sequence reads were collapsed and filtered. For each sample, productive Simpson clonality was calculated as the square root of Simpson's diversity index across productive rearrangements. Not all clones reach the TCRdb copy of this immuneACCESS table, which keeps in-frame sequences only. Checked studies attribute under half of the gap to unresolved V genes and leave the rest unexplained. The D gene and trimming were derived from the DNA, and the V and J assignments and clone size from that table. Here the sample has about 75,000 clones; approximately 90% occur a single time. The ten largest clones add up to roughly a fifth of the sample.

The sequence joins TRBV29-1 to TRBJ1-1, and possibly TRBD1, on 6 matching bases. The material sequenced was peripheral blood. This receptor was taken from a human donor in a cohort sampled during active COVID-19. The CDR3 sequence is CSVEMRGRYTEAFF. In nucleotide form, the sequence is TGCAGCGTTGAAATGCGGGGGCGGTACACTGAAGCTTTCTTT.